The 29 T cell receptor beta chains below come from one sample, sequenced in a study of cytomegalovirus exposure and HLA in healthy donors. The primer mix had 60 Vbeta and 13 Jbeta primers. This table comes from immunoSEQ multiplex PCR, and its TCRdb copy is limited to in-frame clones, with some not included. There are some 200,000 clones in the sample; approximately 70% occur only once, and 2.5% to 3% lies in the top ten. Sequenced sample: PBMCs. The receptor set was obtained from a man aged 40-49 years in good health and CMV-seropositive.

This clone was found once. The chain recombines TRBV6-1 with TRBJ2-5; D is unclear. The CDR3 length is 14 residues. Trimming left V 0 bases short and J 4 bases short, with 9 bases between. Germline loops: CDR1 MNHNS, CDR2 SASEGT. CDR3 nucleotide sequence: TGTGCCAGCAGTGAAGCCCCCCCATCAGAGACCCAGTACTTC. The encoded protein is CASSEAPPSETQYF.

A remark on this clone: Other DNA sequences in this sample translate to the same CDR3. The chain is built from TRBV9 and TRBJ2-1, with 8 bases matching TRBD1. V gave up 3 bases and J gave up 0 bases; unmatched junction bases: 2. Germline CDR1 reads SGDLS; CDR2 reads YYNGEE. CDR3 length: 15 amino acids. The CDR3 DNA reads TGTGCCAGCAGCGGACAGGGGAACTCCTACAATGAGCAGTTCTTC. Amino acid sequence: CASSGQGNSYNEQFF.

This clone was picked up a small number of times. The rearrangement links TRBV5-4 to TRBJ1-1; no reliable D call. The CDR3 runs 14 residues. In germline, CDR1 is SGHNT, CDR2 YYREEE (reference sequence). The V gene lost 3 bases and the J gene lost 3 bases, with 12 bases spanning the gap. CDR3 sequence: CASSSVDVDTEAFF. In DNA, the CDR3 is TGTGCCAGCAGCTCCGTAGATGTGGACACTGAAGCTTTCTTT. The whole variable domain, remainder taken from reference TRBV5-4 and TRBJ1-1, is ETGVTQSPTHLIKTRGQQVTLRCSSQSGHNTVSWYQQALGQGPQFIFQYYREEENGRGNFPPRFSGLQFPNYSSELNVNALELDDSALYLCASSSVDVDTEAFFGQGTRLTVV.

The chain recombines TRBV6-5 with TRBJ1-5; 11 bases fit TRBD1. CDR1 and CDR2 from the germline V gene are MNHEY and SVGAGI. J gave up 5 bases and V 5 bases, and 5 bases lay outside the gene matches. The CDR3 runs to 15 residues. The CDR3 DNA sequence: TGTGCCAGCAGTGCCAGGACAGGGGGCGATCAGCCCCAGCATTTT. Its protein product is CASSARTGGDQPQHF.

The CDR3 DNA reads as TGTGCCAGCAGCTTAGGAGGCGGGGCTGGGAATGAGCAGTTCTTC. Its protein product is CASSLGGGAGNEQFF. The V call is TRBV7-2, the J call TRBJ2-1; tentative D call: TRBD2 (6 bases). The CDR3 is 15 residues long. CDR1 and CDR2 (germline): SGHTA, FQGNSA. V was trimmed by 1 base and J by 7 bases, leaving 14 bases between them.

The rearrangement joins TRBV9 to TRBJ1-5; 7 bases line up with TRBD1. The CDR3 length is 15 residues. Trimming at V came to 3 bases and at J to 0 bases, leaving 3 bases not matched to a gene. Germline V CDR1 and CDR2: SGDLS, YYNGEE. DNA for the CDR3: TGTGCCAGCAGCGGGACAGGCGATAGCAATCAGCCCCAGCATTTT. Translated, it gives CASSGTGDSNQPQHF.

The chain is built from TRBV2 and TRBJ2-7; 9 bases map to TRBD2. V trimming: 8 bases; J trimming: 7 bases; junction bases outside the gene matches: 18. The CDR3 spans 16 residues. Germline CDR1 is SNHLY and CDR2 is FYNNEI. CDR3 sequence: CASARPSGALAGEQYF. Here the CDR3 DNA reads TGTGCCAGCGCAAGACCTAGCGGGGCCCTAGCAGGGGAGCAGTACTTC. Full variable domain (missing parts from reference TRBV2 and TRBJ2-7): EPEVTQTPSHQVTQMGQEVILRCVPISNHLYFYWYRQILGQKVEFLVSFYNNEISEKSEIFDDQFSVERPDGSNFTLKIRSTKLEDSAMYFCASARPSGALAGEQYFGPGTRLTVT.

The rearrangement links TRBV19 to TRBJ2-3; 8 nucleotides match TRBD1. The germline V gene has CDR1 LNHDA and CDR2 SQIVND (reference sequence). The CDR3 has 16 residues. V dropped 7 bases and J dropped 3; count of bases not matched to a gene: 12. The CDR3 nucleotides are TGTGCCAGTACCGGCGGACAGGGAGGAAAGACAGATACGCAGTATTTT. Translating it yields CASTGGQGGKTDTQYF.

V and J are TRBV5-6 and TRBJ1-1; 7 bases map to TRBD1. Germline-derived CDR1 and CDR2 are SGHDT and YYEEEE. This CDR3 spans 14 amino acids. V was clipped by 4 bases and J by 6 bases; unmatched bases: 9. CDR3 sequence: CASSDSTGAPEAFF. CDR3 nucleotides: TGTGCCAGCAGCGATTCTACAGGGGCTCCTGAAGCTTTCTTT.

The gene calls are TRBV5-8 and TRBJ1-5; TRBD1 aligns across 8 bases. Losses at the gene ends were 4 bases for V and 3 bases for J; bases not matched to a gene: 3. The CDR3 is 14 residues long. Germline CDR1 is SGHTS and CDR2 is YDEGEE. This CDR3 is CASSPGQVNQPQHF. The DNA of the CDR3 is TGTGCCAGCAGCCCGGGACAGGTCAATCAGCCCCAGCATTTT.

This clone was counted once. V gene TRBV7-9 combines with J gene TRBJ2-2; weak D call: TRBD2 (6 bases). The germline V and J ends were trimmed by 1 base and 6 bases, with 18 bases remaining between them. The germline V gene has CDR1 SEHNR and CDR2 FQNEAQ (reference sequence). The CDR3 runs 17 residues. The CDR3 DNA sequence: TGTGCCAGCAGCTTAGAAGCATGGCGGGATCCTTCCGGGGAGCTGTTTTTT. Amino acids: CASSLEAWRDPSGELFF.

This chain joins TRBV6-6 and TRBJ1-1; D not certain. CDR1 is MNHNY and CDR2 is SVGAGI in the germline V gene (reference sequence). This CDR3 has 11 residues. V lost 5 bases and J lost 5, with 6 bases in between. This CDR3 is CASSPGTEAFF. CDR3 in DNA: TGTGCCAGCAGTCCGGGGACTGAAGCTTTCTTT.

The chain is built from TRBV15 and TRBJ2-5; tentatively, D is TRBD2 (6 bases). Germline lookup yields CDR1 LNHNV and CDR2 YYDKDF (reference sequence). There are 13 residues in the CDR3. The germline V and J ends were trimmed by 3 bases and 7 bases, with 12 bases remaining between them. CDR3: CATSSLRAGTQYF. As DNA, the CDR3 is TGTGCCACCAGCAGCCTACGAGCGGGGACCCAGTACTTC. The whole variable domain, remainder taken from reference TRBV15 and TRBJ2-5, is DAMVIQNPRYQVTQFGKPVTLSCSQTLNHNVMYWYQQKSSQAPKLLFHYYDKDFNNEADTPDNFQSRRPNTSFCFLDIRSPGLGDTAMYLCATSSLRAGTQYFGPGTRLLVL.

The chain joins TRBV28 to TRBJ1-6; 7 nucleotides match TRBD1. CDR1 and CDR2 (germline): MDHEN, SYDVKM. This CDR3 contains 19 residues. Trimming removed 6 bases from V and 0 bases from J; junction bases left unmatched: 14. CDR3 nucleotides: TGTGCCAGCAGGGACCGGGACAGCGCTACCTTCTCCTATAATTCACCCCTCCACTTT. Protein product: CASRDRDSATFSYNSPLHF.

The chain is built from TRBV7-2 and TRBJ1-3; a weak D match, TRBD1 (6 bases). CDR3 length: 14 residues. V dropped 8 bases and J dropped 1 base, with 12 bases sitting between them. CDR1 and CDR2 from the germline V gene are SGHTA and FQGNSA. CDR3 in DNA: TGTGCCAGCGGTCCAGGGGTATCTGGAAACACCATATATTTT. The encoded protein is CASGPGVSGNTIYF.

The rearrangement joins TRBV4-3 to TRBJ2-2; the match to TRBD2 covers 9 bases. The CDR3 totals 16 residues. After removal of 4 bases from V and 6 bases from J, the junction contained 9 bases not matched to a gene. CDR1 is LGHNA and CDR2 is YSLEER in the germline V gene. CDR3 nucleotides: TGCGCCAGCAGCCCCTTTGGGACTAGCCGACCCGGGGAGCTGTTTTTT. Translation: CASSPFGTSRPGELFF.

The rearrangement uses TRBV19 and TRBJ1-4; the match to TRBD1 covers 7 bases. The J segment lost 4 bases and the V segment lost 5 bases, leaving 4 bases of the junction unmatched. The CDR3 is 14 amino acids. Per germline, CDR1 LNHDA and CDR2 SQIVND (reference sequence). The DNA for the CDR3 is TGTGCCAGTAGTCCCGGGACAGTTAATGAAAAACTGTTTTTT. Translation gives CASSPGTVNEKLFF. Drawing the rest from reference TRBV19 and TRBJ1-4, the complete variable domain is DGGITQSPKYLFRKEGQNVTLSCEQNLNHDAMYWYRQDPGQGLRLIYYSQIVNDFQKGDIAEGYSVSREKKESFPLTVTSAQKNPTAFYLCASSPGTVNEKLFFGSGTQLSVL.

This chain uses TRBV4-1 with TRBJ2-3; possibly TRBD2 for D (6 bases). CDR3 length equals 16 residues. Germline V lookup: CDR1 MGHRA, CDR2 YSYEKL. Trimming cost V 5 bases and J 3 bases, with 18 bases left between them. CDR3 bases: TGCGCCAGCAGCTGGGGAGGAGGGGATTGGACAGATACGCAGTATTTT. Protein sequence: CASSWGGGDWTDTQYF.

CDR3 sequence: CASSEASTGRAFF. For the CDR3, the DNA is TGTGCCAGCAGTGAAGCTTCGACCGGGAGGGCTTTCTTT. The genes are TRBV6-4 and TRBJ1-1; D is uncertain. Germline V CDR1 and CDR2: MRHNA, SNTAGT. CDR3 length: 13 residues. Trimming took 3 bases from V and 11 from J, leaving 16 bases between them.

This clone was seen once. The chain employs TRBV4-3 and TRBJ1-6; D ambiguous. Deletions cut 1 base from V and 9 bases from J, with 22 bases between. CDR3 length: 18 residues. Germline loops: CDR1 LGHNA, CDR2 YSLEER. CDR3 nucleotides: TGCGCCAGCAGCCAAGGGGGTGGAGGTGGGATTATGGGTTCACCCCTCCACTTT. Encoded protein: CASSQGGGGGIMGSPLHF.

The chain carries TRBV7-8 and TRBJ1-5, with D uncertain. The CDR3 is made up of 16 amino acids. V lost 3 bases, J lost 6 bases, and 18 bases lay in between. Germline lookup yields CDR1 SGHVS and CDR2 FQNEAQ. The CDR3 here is CASSLAPHGGPQPQHF. Written as DNA, the CDR3 is TGTGCCAGCAGCTTGGCTCCCCACGGAGGTCCTCAGCCCCAGCATTTT. The full variable domain, with the rest looked up from reference TRBV7-8 and TRBJ1-5, is GAGVSQSPRYKVAKRGQDVALRCDPISGHVSLFWYQQALGQGPEFLTYFQNEAQLDKSGLPSDRFFAERPEGSVSTLKIQRTQQEDSAVYLCASSLAPHGGPQPQHFGDGTRLSIL.

The CDR3: CATEGDRIDTQYF. CDR3 nucleotide sequence: TGTGCCACCGAGGGGGACAGAATCGATACGCAGTATTTT. V and J are TRBV10-3 and TRBJ2-3, with 7 bases matching TRBD1. Per the germline V gene, CDR1 is ENHRY and CDR2 is SYGVKD. V lost 10 bases, J lost 6 bases, and 10 bases stayed unmatched. The CDR3 has 13 residues.

V gene TRBV7-9 combines with J gene TRBJ2-3; TRBD1 agrees at 7 bases. The CDR3 spans 14 residues. Germline V gives CDR1 SEHNR, CDR2 FQNEAQ (reference sequence). Unmatched junction bases numbered 6, after V lost 6 bases and J lost 3 bases. CDR3 sequence (DNA): TGTGCCAGCAGTCGACAGGGTTGGACAGATACGCAGTATTTT. Amino acids: CASSRQGWTDTQYF.

V usage is TRBV2 and J usage is TRBJ2-2; no clear D. Germline CDR1 SNHLY, CDR2 FYNNEI. With 6 bases removed from V and 0 bases from J, the gap between germline ends came to 11 bases. The CDR3 is 15 amino acids. The CDR3 DNA sequence: TGTGCCAGCAGCCTAACTGTACCGAACACCGGGGAGCTGTTTTTT. Encoded protein: CASSLTVPNTGELFF.

The CDR3 DNA is TGTGCCAGCAGCTTAGCGGGTGGGGGGAGCTCCTACGAGCAGTACTTC. Its protein is CASSLAGGGSSYEQYF. This chain links TRBV7-8 with TRBJ2-7; D perhaps matches TRBD2 (6 bases). V was trimmed by 0 bases and J by 0 bases, leaving 12 bases between them. This CDR3 comprises 16 residues. CDR1 SGHVS and CDR2 FQNEAQ come from the germline V gene.

The chain links TRBV4-1 to TRBJ1-3; tentatively, D is TRBD1 (5 bases). Germline V gene data show CDR1 as MGHRA and CDR2 as YSYEKL. With 0 bases removed from V and 1 base from J, the gap between germline ends came to 22 bases. This CDR3 spans 20 amino acids. The CDR3, as DNA: TGCGCCAGCAGCCAAGATTTGGGCCGGGGAGTGGGGGGTTCTGGAAACACCATATATTTT. Translated: CASSQDLGRGVGGSGNTIYF.

The chain carries TRBV29-1 and TRBJ2-3, with 9 bases that match TRBD1. The CDR3 is 13 amino acids. The germline CDR1 and CDR2 sequences are SQVTM and ANQGSEA. Germline trimming cut 7 bases from V and 2 bases from J; bases unmatched to any gene: 4. The CDR3 reads CSGDRGATDTQYF. The CDR3 coding sequence is TGCAGCGGCGACAGGGGGGCCACAGATACGCAGTATTTT.

This clone has a handful of counts. CDR3 in DNA: TGTGCCAGCGGCTATCTAACAGGGGGCGAAAACATTCAGTACTTC. Translated, it gives CASGYLTGGENIQYF. This sequence joins TRBV7-9 and TRBJ2-4; TRBD1 agrees at 9 bases. The V segment lost 8 bases and the J segment 5 bases; nucleotides outside the gene matches: 10. The CDR3 spans 15 residues. Germline V CDR1 and CDR2: SEHNR, FQNEAQ (reference sequence).

The rearrangement uses TRBV27 and TRBJ2-1, with TRBD2 identical over 8 bases. This CDR3 region has 15 residues. With V trimmed by 2 bases and J by 7 bases, 7 bases remained unmatched. Germline V gene data show CDR1 as MNHEY and CDR2 as SMNVEV (reference sequence). The CDR3 DNA reads as TGTGCCAGCAGTTTACGGGGGGGCATAAATAATGAGCAGTTCTTC. It is translated as CASSLRGGINNEQFF.